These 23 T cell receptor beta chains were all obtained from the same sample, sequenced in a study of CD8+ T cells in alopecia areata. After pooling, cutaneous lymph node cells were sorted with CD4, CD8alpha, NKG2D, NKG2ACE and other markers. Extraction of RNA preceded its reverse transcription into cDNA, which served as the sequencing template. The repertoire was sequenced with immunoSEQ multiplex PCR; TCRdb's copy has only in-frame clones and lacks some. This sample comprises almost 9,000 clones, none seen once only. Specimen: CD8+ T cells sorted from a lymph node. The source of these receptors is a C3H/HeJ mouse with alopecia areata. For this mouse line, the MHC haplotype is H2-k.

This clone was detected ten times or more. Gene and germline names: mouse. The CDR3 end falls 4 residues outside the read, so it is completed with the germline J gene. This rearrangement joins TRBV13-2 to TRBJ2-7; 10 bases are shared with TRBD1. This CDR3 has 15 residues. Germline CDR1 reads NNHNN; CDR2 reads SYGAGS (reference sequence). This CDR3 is CASGEPRTGGDEQYF. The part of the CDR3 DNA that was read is TGTGCCAGCGGTGAGCCCAGGACAGGGGGGGAT.

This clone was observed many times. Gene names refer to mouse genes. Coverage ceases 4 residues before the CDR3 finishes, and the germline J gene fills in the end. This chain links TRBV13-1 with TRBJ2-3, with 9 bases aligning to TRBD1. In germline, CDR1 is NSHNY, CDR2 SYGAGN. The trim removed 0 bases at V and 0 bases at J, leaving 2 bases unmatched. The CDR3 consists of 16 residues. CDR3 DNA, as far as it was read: TGTGCCAGCAGTGATGTTGGACAGGGGAGTGCAGAA. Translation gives CASSDVGQGSAE. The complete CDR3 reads CASSDVGQGSAETLYF.

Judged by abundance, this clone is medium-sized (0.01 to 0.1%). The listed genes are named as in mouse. Partial CDR3 DNA: TGCACCTGCAGTCGGACAGGGGGAAACACCGGG. This translates into CTCSRTGGNTG. The full CDR3 reads CTCSRTGGNTGQLYF. The chain recombines TRBV1 with TRBJ2-2; 10 nucleotides agree with TRBD1. The read stops 4 residues short of the end of the CDR3; the missing end is completed from the germline J gene. J lost 1 base, V lost 5 bases, and 1 base had no gene match. The CDR3 length is 15 residues. Germline V CDR1 and CDR2: NSQYPW, LRSPGD (reference sequence). Full variable domain (rest looked up from reference TRBV1 and TRBJ2-2): VTLLEQNPRWRLVPRGQAVNLRCILKNSQYPWMSWYQQDLQKQLQWLFTLRSPGDKEVKSLPGADYLATRVTDTELRLQVANMSQGRTLYCTCSRTGGNTGQLYFGEGSKLTVL.

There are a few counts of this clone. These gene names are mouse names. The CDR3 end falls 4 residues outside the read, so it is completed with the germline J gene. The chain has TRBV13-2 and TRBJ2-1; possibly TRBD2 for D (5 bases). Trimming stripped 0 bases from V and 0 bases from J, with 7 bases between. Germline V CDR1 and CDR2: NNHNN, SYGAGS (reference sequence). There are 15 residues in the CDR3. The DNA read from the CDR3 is TGTGCCAGCGGTGATGCTGGACTTAACTATGCT. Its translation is CASGDAGLNYA. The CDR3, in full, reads CASGDAGLNYAEQFF.

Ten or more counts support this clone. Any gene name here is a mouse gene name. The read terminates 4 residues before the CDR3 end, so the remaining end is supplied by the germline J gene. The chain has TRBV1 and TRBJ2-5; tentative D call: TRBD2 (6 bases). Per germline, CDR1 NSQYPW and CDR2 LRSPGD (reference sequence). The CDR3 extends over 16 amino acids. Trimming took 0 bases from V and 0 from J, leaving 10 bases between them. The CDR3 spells CTCSADRGVNQDTQYF. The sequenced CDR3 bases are TGCACCTGCAGTGCAGATCGGGGGGTTAACCAAGAC.

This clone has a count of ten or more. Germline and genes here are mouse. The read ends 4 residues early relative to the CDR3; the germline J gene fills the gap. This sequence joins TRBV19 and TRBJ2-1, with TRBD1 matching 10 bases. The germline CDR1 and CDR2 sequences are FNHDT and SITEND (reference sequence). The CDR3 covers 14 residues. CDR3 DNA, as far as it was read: TGTGCCAGCACCCCGACAGGGGGCAACGCT. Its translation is CASTPTGGNA. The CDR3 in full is CASTPTGGNAEQFF.

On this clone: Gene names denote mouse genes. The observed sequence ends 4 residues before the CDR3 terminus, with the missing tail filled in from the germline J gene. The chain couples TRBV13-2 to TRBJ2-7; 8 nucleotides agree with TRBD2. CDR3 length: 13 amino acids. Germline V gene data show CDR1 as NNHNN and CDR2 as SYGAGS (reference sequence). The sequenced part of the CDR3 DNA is TGTGCCAGCGGTGGGGGGGGCTTTTAT. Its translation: CASGGGGFY. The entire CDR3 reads CASGGGGFYEQYF.

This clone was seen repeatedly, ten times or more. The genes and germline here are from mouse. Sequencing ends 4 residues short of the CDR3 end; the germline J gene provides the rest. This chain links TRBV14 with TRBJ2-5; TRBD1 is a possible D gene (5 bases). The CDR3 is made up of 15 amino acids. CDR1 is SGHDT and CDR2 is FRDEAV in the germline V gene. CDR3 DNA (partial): TGTGCCAGCAGCCATACGACAGACGGCCCAGAC. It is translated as CASSHTTDGPD. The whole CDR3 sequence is CASSHTTDGPDTQYF.

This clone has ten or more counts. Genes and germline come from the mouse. Here the CDR3 reads CASGDVWGAKNTLYF. CDR3 DNA (partial): TGTGCCAGCGGTGATGTCTGGGGGGCCAAAAAC. The chain links TRBV13-2 to TRBJ2-4; 8 nucleotides match TRBD2. With the read ending 4 residues before the CDR3 end, the germline J gene is used to fill in that end. The germline CDR1 and CDR2 sequences are NNHNN and SYGAGS (reference sequence). CDR3 length: 15 amino acids.

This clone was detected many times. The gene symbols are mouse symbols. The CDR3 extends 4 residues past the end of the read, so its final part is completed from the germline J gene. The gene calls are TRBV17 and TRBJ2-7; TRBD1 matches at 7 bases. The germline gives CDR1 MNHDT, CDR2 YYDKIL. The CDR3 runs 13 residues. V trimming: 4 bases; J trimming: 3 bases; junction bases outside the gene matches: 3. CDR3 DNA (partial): TGTGCTAGCAGTACCCGACAGGGCTAT. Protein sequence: CASSTRQGY. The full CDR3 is CASSTRQGYEQYF.

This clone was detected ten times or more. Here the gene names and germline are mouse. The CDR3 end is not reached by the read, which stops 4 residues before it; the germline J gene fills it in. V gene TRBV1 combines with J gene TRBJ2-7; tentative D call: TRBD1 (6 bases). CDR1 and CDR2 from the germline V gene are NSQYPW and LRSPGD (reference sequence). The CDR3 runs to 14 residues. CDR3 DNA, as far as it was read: TGCACCTGCAGTGCGAGGGACAAGACGTAT. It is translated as CTCSARDKTY. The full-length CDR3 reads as CTCSARDKTYEQYF.

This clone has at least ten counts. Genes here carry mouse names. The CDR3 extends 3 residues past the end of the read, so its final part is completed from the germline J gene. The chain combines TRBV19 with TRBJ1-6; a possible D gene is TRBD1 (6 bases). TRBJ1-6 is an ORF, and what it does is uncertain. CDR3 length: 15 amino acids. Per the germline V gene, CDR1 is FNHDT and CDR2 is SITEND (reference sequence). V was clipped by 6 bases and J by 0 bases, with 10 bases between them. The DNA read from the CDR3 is TGTGCCAGCACCCGGACAGTTTCCTATAATTCGCCC. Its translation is CASTRTVSYNSP. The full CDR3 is CASTRTVSYNSPLYF.

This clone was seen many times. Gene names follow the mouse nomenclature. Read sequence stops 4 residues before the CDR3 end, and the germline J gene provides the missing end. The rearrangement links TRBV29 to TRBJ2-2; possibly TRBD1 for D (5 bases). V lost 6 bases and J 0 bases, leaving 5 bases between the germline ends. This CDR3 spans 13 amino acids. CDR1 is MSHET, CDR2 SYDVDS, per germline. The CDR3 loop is CASRQANTGQLYF. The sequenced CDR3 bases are TGTGCTAGCAGACAGGCAAACACCGGG.

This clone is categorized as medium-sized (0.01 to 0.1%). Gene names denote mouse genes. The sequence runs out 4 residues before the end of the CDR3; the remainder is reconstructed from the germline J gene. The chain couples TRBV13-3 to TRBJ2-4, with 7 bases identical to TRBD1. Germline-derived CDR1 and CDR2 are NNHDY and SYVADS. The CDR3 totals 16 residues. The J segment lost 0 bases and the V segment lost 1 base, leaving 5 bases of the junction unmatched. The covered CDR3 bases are TGTGCCAGCAGTGATTTGGGACAGAAGAGTCAAAAC. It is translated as CASSDLGQKSQN. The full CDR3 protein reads CASSDLGQKSQNTLYF.

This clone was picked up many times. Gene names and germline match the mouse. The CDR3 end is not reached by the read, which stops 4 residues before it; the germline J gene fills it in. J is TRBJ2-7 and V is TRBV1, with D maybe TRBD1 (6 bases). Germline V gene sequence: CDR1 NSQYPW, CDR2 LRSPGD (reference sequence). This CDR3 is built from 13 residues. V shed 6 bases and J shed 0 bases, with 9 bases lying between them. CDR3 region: CTCRQGGSYEQYF. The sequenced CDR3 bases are TGCACCTGCAGGCAAGGGGGCTCCTAT. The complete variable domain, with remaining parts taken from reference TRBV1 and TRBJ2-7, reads VTLLEQNPRWRLVPRGQAVNLRCILKNSQYPWMSWYQQDLQKQLQWLFTLRSPGDKEVKSLPGADYLATRVTDTELRLQVANMSQGRTLYCTCRQGGSYEQYFGPGTRLTVL.

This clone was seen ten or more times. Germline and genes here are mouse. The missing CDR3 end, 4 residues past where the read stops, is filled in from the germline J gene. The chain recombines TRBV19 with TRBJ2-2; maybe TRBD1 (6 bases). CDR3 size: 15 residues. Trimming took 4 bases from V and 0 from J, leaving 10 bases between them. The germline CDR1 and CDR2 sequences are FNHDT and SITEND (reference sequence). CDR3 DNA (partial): TGTGCCAGCAGTCCCAGGACAGCAAACACCGGG. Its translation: CASSPRTANTG. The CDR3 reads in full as CASSPRTANTGQLYF.

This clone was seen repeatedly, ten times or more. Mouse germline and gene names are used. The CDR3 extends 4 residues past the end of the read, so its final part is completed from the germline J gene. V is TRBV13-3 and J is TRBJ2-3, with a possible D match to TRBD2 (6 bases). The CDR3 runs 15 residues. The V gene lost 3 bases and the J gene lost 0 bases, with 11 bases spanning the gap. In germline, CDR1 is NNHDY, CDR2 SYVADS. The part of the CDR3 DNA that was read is TGTGCCAGCAGTGCCGACTGGCCTAGTGCAGAA. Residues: CASSADWPSAE. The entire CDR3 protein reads CASSADWPSAETLYF.

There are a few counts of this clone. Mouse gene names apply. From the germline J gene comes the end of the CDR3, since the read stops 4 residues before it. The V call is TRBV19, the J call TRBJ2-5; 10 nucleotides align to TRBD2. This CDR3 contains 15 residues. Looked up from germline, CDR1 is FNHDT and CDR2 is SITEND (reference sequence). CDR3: CASSIVWGGGDTQYF. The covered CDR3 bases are TGTGCCAGCAGTATAGTCTGGGGGGGCGGAGAC.

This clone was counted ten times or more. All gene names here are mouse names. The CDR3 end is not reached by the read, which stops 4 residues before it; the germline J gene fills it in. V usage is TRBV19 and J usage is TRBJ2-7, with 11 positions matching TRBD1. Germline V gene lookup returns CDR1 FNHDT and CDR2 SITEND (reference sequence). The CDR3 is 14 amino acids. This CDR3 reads CASRTGTGGYEQYF. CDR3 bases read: TGTGCCAGCAGAACCGGGACAGGGGGGTAT.

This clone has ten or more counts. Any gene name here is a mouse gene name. The CDR3 sequence: CAWSPGSSDYTF. The CDR3 DNA, read in part, is TGTGCCTGGAGCCCAGGGAGCTCC. The rearrangement uses TRBV31 and TRBJ1-2, with a weak D call TRBD1 (5 bases). The read ends 4 residues shy of where the CDR3 ends; the end is completed using the germline J gene. Trimming removed 3 bases at V and 4 bases at J, with 9 bases between. Germline lookup yields CDR1 GKSSPN and CDR2 SITVG. The CDR3 runs 12 residues.

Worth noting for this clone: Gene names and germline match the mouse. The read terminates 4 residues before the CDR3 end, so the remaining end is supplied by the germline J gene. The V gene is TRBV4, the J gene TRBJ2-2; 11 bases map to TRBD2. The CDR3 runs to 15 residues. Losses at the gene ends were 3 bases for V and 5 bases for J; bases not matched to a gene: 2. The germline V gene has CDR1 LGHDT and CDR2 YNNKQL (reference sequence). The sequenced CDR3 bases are TGTGCCAGCAGCTATCGGGACTGGGGGACCGGG. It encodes CASSYRDWGTG. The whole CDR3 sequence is CASSYRDWGTGQLYF.

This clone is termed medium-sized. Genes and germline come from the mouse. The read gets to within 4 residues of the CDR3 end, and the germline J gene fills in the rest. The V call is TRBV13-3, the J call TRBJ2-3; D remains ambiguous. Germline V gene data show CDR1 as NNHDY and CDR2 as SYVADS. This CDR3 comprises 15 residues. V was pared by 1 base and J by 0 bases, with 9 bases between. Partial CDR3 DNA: TGTGCCAGCAGTGATCGCCAAACTAGTGCAGAA. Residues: CASSDRQTSAE. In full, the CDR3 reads CASSDRQTSAETLYF.

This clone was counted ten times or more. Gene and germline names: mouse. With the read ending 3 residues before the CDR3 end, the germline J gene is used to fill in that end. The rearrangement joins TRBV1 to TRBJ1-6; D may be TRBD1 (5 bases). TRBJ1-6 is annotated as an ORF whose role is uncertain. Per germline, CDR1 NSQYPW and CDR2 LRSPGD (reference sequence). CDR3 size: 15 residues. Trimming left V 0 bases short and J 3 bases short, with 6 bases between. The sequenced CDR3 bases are TGCACCTGCAGTGCAGACAGGGTCTATAATTCGCCC. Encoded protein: CTCSADRVYNSP. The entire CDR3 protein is CTCSADRVYNSPLYF.